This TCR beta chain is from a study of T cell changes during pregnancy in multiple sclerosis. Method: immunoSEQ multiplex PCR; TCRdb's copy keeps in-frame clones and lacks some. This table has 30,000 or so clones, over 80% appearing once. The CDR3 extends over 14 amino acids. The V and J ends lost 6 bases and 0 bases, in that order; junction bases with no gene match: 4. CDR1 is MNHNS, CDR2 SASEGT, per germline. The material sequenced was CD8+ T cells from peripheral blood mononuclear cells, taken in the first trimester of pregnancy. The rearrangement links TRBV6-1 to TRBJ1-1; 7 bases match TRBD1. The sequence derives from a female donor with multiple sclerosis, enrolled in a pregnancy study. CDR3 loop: CASRQGQLNTEAFF. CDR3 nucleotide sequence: TGTGCCAGCAGGCAGGGACAGCTGAACACTGAAGCTTTCTTT.